This T cell receptor beta chain is drawn from a study of T cell responses to AZD1222 COVID-19 vaccine. As for this clone: Its antigen is unidentified.

Method: immunoSEQ multiplex PCR; TCRdb's copy keeps in-frame clones and lacks some. The table lists about 54,000 clones, around nine tenths of them singletons. General study points: It was only a handful of AZD1222 recipients who were seropositive at baseline. Close to half of spike-specific TCRs reportedly recognize unmutated variant regions. Clonal diversity may have been underestimated, and the donors were mostly white British, with more females than males. Two AZD1222 doses significantly raised spike-specific TCR breadth and depth over controls.

With 5 bases removed from V and 0 bases from J, the gap between germline ends came to 14 bases. In germline, CDR1 is SGHAT, CDR2 FQNNGV. The CDR3 covers 16 residues. This sequence joins TRBV11-2 and TRBJ2-1; possibly TRBD1 for D (6 bases). Sample: peripheral blood, taken 28 days after the second AZD1222 dose. This receptor was identified in an adult who received the AZD1222 COVID-19 vaccine. Here the CDR3 DNA reads TGTGCCAGCAGCGTCAATGACAGGCTCTCCTACAATGAGCAGTTCTTC. Its protein is CASSVNDRLSYNEQFF.